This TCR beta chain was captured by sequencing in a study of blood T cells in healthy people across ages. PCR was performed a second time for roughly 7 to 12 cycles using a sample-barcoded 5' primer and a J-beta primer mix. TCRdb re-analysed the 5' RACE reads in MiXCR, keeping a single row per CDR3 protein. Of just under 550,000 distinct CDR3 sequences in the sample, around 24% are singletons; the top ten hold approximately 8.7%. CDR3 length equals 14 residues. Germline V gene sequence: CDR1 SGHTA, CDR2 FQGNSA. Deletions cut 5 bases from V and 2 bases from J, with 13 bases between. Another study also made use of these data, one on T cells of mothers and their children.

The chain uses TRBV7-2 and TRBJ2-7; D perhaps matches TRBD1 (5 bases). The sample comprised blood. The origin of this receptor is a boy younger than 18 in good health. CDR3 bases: TGTGCCAGCAGCCCGGAAGGGGATGCCTACGAGCAGTACTTC. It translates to CASSPEGDAYEQYF.